A single sample gave rise to the 6 T cell receptor beta chains below, sequenced in a study of T cell repertoires in cytomegalovirus infection. TCRdb redid the calling of the reads with MiXCR, one entry per CDR3 protein. The profile shows about 830,000 distinct CDR3 sequences, over 25% of them singletons. Antigens of these TCRs are unknown. The sample consisted of cultured CD8+ T cells from PBMCs, taken from culture after CMV antigen stimulation. The receptors shown here come from a human donor in good health (CMV status not recorded). Some clones in this sample may be carry-over from other donors' samples.

Comment on this clonotype: This may stem from a read error, because a much larger clone lies one nucleotide away. The V and J genes are TRBV7-2 and TRBJ1-5, with TRBD1 matching over 7 bases. The CDR3 covers 17 residues. Looked up from germline, CDR1 is SGHTA and CDR2 is FQGNSA. The J segment lost 3 bases and the V segment lost 5 bases, leaving 13 bases of the junction unmatched. As DNA, the CDR3 is TGTGCCAGCAGCACATTAGGGGGCATCGCCTCCAATCAGCCCCAGCATTTT. It specifies CASSTLGGIASNQPQHF.

The chain is built from TRBV7-8 and TRBJ2-1; 9 nucleotides agree with TRBD2. Germline values: CDR1 SGHVS, CDR2 FQNEAQ. The CDR3 sequence is 17 residues long. V lost 3 bases and J lost 3; bases outside the gene matches: 9. CDR3 in amino acids: CASSFPRGSGGYNEQFF. CDR3 nucleotides: TGTGCCAGCAGCTTCCCTAGGGGTAGCGGGGGCTACAATGAGCAGTTCTTC. The variable domain in full, completed from reference TRBV7-8 and TRBJ2-1, reads GAGVSQSPRYKVAKRGQDVALRCDPISGHVSLFWYQQALGQGPEFLTYFQNEAQLDKSGLPSDRFFAERPEGSVSTLKIQRTQQEDSAVYLCASSFPRGSGGYNEQFFGPGTRLTVL.

The chain is built from TRBV19 and TRBJ1-1; D is perhaps TRBD1 (6 bases). Trimming removed 4 bases from V and 6 bases from J, with 18 bases in between. Germline loops: CDR1 LNHDA, CDR2 SQIVND (reference sequence). The CDR3 extends over 15 amino acids. As DNA, the CDR3 is TGTGCCAGTAGTACTCCGGAACAGGGTTGGGCTGAAGCTTTCTTT. This translates into CASSTPEQGWAEAFF.

The chain links TRBV5-4 to TRBJ2-2; D remains unclear. Germline CDR1 reads SGHNT; CDR2 reads YYREEE (reference sequence). The CDR3 is made up of 13 amino acids. Trimming cost V 0 bases and J 6 bases, with 6 bases left between them. The CDR3 nucleotides read TGTGCCAGCAGCTTGGGAACCCCCGGGGAGCTGTTTTTT. It translates to CASSLGTPGELFF.

The chain has TRBV10-3 and TRBJ2-2, with D possibly called TRBD1 or TRBD2 (5 bases each). The V end lost 3 bases, the J end lost 4 bases, and 18 bases lay between the germline ends. Germline V lookup: CDR1 ENHRY, CDR2 SYGVKD. The CDR3 consists of 17 residues. DNA of the CDR3: TGTGCCATCAGTGATTTCCCGGGACGGGTTCCCACCGGGGAGCTGTTTTTT. Translated, it gives CAISDFPGRVPTGELFF.

The chain links TRBV5-1 to TRBJ2-1; 15 positions agree with TRBD2. The J segment lost 8 bases and the V segment lost 3 bases, leaving 9 bases of the junction unmatched. CDR1 and CDR2 from the germline V gene are SGHRS and YFSETQ. The CDR3 spans 17 residues. CDR3 DNA: TGCGCCAGCAGCTGGGGGACTAGCGGGGGGCATTGGGATGAGCAGTTCTTC. It encodes CASSWGTSGGHWDEQFF.